The present entry profiles one TCR beta chain with its context. The data originate from a study of blood T cell repertoires in COVID-19. Clones were read by immunoSEQ multiplex PCR, and TCRdb kept only the in-frame ones, dropping some. The repertoire has approximately 290,000 clones, approximately 89% of them found once; the top ten carry over 2%. J was trimmed by 6 bases and V by 5 bases; bases with no gene match: 11. This CDR3 spans 15 amino acids. In germline, CDR1 is SNHLY, CDR2 FYNNEI. The chain has TRBV2 and TRBJ1-1, with 8 bases fitting TRBD1. The receptor comes from a woman aged 25-40 years with COVID-19, enrolled during active disease. Source material: peripheral blood. Written as DNA, the CDR3 is TGTGCCAGCAGTTCGAATAGACAGGGGTTATCTGAAGCTTTCTTT. It codes for CASSSNRQGLSEAFF.